This record looks at one T cell receptor (beta chain) sequence and its context. This clone was observed a few times. What antigen it recognizes has not been identified. No qualities accompany the bases; no much larger clone lies one base away. Memory CD4+ T cells were sorted ex vivo from peripheral blood of narcolepsy patients and healthy controls for TCR Vbeta sequencing. V was cut back by 8 bases and J by 1 base, leaving a gap of 9 bases between them. Counted from cysteine to phenylalanine, this CDR3 has 14 amino acids. CDR3 DNA is the only sequence kept; it has 42 bases, read in frame from the first base. In the germline V gene, CDR1 corresponds to WSHSY and CDR2 to SAAADI. The source of the sample is a study of T cells in narcolepsy (dated by TCRdb to the late 2010s). In terms of the full investigation: Patients with narcolepsy type 1 or type 2 (NT1, NT2) and healthy control donors were enrolled in the study. The study used TCR Vbeta sequencing to track clonotypes in blood and CSF while looking for autoreactive T cells in narcolepsy patients that target self-antigens of hypocretin neurons (hypocretin, TRIB2).

Library prep was done by the immunoSEQ multiplex PCR assay. TCRdb obtained this table from immuneACCESS and retained in-frame rearrangements with V and J assigned. These tables miss some clones; where compared with another copy, unresolved V genes account for less than half of the shortfall, and the remainder is unexplained. The sample contains fewer than 40,000 clones, about four fifths of them found a single time. Roughly 1.3% of the sample is held by the ten biggest clonotypes. General study outcomes and caveats: According to the report, autoreactive clonotypes were detected serially in the blood of the same patients and of different patients, but not in healthy controls. Some blood memory CD4+ repertoires from patients and controls contained no sequences matching autoreactive T cell clones. Numbers of sequenced blood memory CD4+ clonotypes were comparable, with averages of about 37,000 in patients and approximately 30,000 in controls. Plots that compared CSF and blood CD4+ T cell clonotypes from the same patient highlighted HCRT-specific and TRIB2-specific autoreactive clonotypes.

The sequenced sample consisted of CD45RA- memory CD4+ T cells from PBMCs. Sample cell subset or site, as interpreted from the label and publication: memory T cells sorted ex vivo from peripheral blood. The sequence links TRBV10-2 to TRBJ1-6, with an unclear D gene assignment. The sequence derives from a human donor with narcolepsy. The CDR3 has the sequence CASVTRSYNSPLHF. In nucleotides, the sequence is TGCGCCAGCGTGACACGATCCTATAATTCACCCCTCCACTTT.